This T cell receptor (beta chain) derives from a study of cytomegalovirus exposure and HLA in healthy donors. At the level of the study: HLA-typed donors were the source of approximately 88 million unique TCRs, which an early data release held.

Comment on this clone: Its antigen is not identified.

The study's findings and limits: Immune exposure was documented only through CMV serostatus.

Both 60 Vbeta primers and 13 Jbeta primers went into the PCR. Profiling relied on immunoSEQ multiplex PCR, and the TCRdb table lists in-frame clones only, not all of them. The sample consists of roughly 150,000 clones, approximately 73% of them appearing once. The donors comprised healthy bone marrow donors. V was trimmed by 6 bases and J by 7 bases, leaving 13 bases between them. This CDR3 has 12 amino acids. CDR1 is SGHAT and CDR2 is FQNNGV in the germline V gene. This receptor was identified in a man aged 25 to 40 in good health and CMV-seropositive. The specimen sequenced was PBMCs. This rearrangement joins TRBV11-2 to TRBJ2-7; D perhaps matches TRBD1 (6 bases). In nucleotides, the CDR3 is TGTGCCAGCAGTTGGGACACTCAAGAGCAGTACTTC. Residues: CASSWDTQEQYF.